This T cell receptor beta chain was found in a study of cytomegalovirus exposure and HLA in healthy donors. Study at large: From 150 million to 200 million T cells, an earlier analysis saw approximately 110 million unique TCR beta sequences. Study results and limitations: Later work showed greater clonal expansion in HLA-associated TCR beta chains than in equally common others.

Per germline, CDR1 SEHNR and CDR2 FQNEAQ (reference sequence). V dropped 1 base and J dropped 6 bases, with 9 bases sitting between them. This CDR3 comprises 13 residues. PCR was performed using 60 Vbeta and 13 Jbeta primers. Assay: immunoSEQ multiplex PCR; the TCRdb copy retains only in-frame clones and omits some. The sample has roughly 160,000 clones, 80% seen once. The table lists this clone with a few counts. Antigen: not known. The chain carries TRBV7-9 and TRBJ2-5, with a possible D match to TRBD1 (6 bases). The sample consisted of PBMCs. The origin of this receptor is a man younger than 40 in good health and CMV-seronegative. The CDR3 loop reads CASSLGGGQTQYF. In nucleotides, the CDR3 is TGTGCCAGCAGCTTAGGTGGGGGCCAGACCCAGTACTTC.